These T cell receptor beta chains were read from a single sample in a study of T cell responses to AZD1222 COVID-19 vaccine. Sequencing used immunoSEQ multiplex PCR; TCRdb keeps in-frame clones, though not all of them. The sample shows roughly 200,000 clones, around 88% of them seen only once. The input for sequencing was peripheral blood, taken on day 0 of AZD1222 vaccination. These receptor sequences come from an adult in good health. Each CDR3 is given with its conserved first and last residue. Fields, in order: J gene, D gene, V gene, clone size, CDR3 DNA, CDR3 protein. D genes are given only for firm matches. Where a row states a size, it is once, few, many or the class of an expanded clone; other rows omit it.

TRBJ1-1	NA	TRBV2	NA	TGTGCCAGCAGTGAATTGGAGAACACTGAAGCTTTCTTT	CASSELENTEAFF
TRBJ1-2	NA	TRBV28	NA	TGTGCCAGCAGAAAAAACGTGGGAGGCTACACCTTC	CASRKNVGGYTF
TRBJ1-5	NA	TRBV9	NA	TGTGCCAGCAGCGCTTACTTAAATCAGCCCCAGCATTTT	CASSAYLNQPQHF
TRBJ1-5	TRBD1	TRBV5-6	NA	TGTGCCAGCAGCGCTCGGACAGGAGCTTACGATCAGCCCCAGCATTTT	CASSARTGAYDQPQHF
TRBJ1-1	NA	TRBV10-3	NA	TGTGCCATCAGTGACAGCCGGGGGGGGTCCACTGAAGCTTTCTTT	CAISDSRGGSTEAFF
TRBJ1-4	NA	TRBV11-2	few	TGTGCCAGCAGCCCCGGCAATCTCGGACAGCTAAATGAAAAACTGTTTTTT	CASSPGNLGQLNEKLFF
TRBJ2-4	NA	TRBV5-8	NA	TGTGCCAGCAGCTTCCCCGGGACTGTGCTAGCCAAAAACATTCAGTACTTC	CASSFPGTVLAKNIQYF
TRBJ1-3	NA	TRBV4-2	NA	TGTGCCAGCAGCCAAGCTTCCAGGGCAGGTCAAAACACCATATATTTT	CASSQASRAGQNTIYF
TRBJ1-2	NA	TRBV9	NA	TGTGCCAGCAGCGTAGAGTCTGGTACTTATGGCTACACCTTC	CASSVESGTYGYTF
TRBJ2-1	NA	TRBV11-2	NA	TGTGCCAGCAGCCCTCCAGGGTTGAGCTCCTACAATGAGCAGTTCTTC	CASSPPGLSSYNEQFF
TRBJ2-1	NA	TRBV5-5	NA	TGTGCCAGCAGCTTGGGTAGCCGCAATGAGCAGTTCTTC	CASSLGSRNEQFF
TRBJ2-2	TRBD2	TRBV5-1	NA	TGCGCCAGCAGCTCTAGCGGGGTGGACGGGGAGCTGTTTTTT	CASSSSGVDGELFF
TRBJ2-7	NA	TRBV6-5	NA	TGTGCCAGCGGCCTAGCTTTCTACGAGCAGTACTTC	CASGLAFYEQYF
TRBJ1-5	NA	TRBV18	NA	TGTGCCAGCTCACCGGGTTATAGCAATCAGCCCCAGCATTTT	CASSPGYSNQPQHF
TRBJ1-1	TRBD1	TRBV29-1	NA	TGCAGCGTGAGTCCGGGGACAGTAGGAACTGAAGCTTTCTTT	CSVSPGTVGTEAFF
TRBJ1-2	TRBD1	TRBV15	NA	TGTGCCACCAGCAGAGATCAGGGGACAGCCTATGGCTACACCTTC	CATSRDQGTAYGYTF
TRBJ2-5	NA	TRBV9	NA	TGTGCCAGCAGCGTAGCAGTAGGGGGGCAAGAGACCCAGTACTTC	CASSVAVGGQETQYF
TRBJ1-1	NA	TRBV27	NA	TGTGCCAGCAGTTTAAGGGGTACGGACACTGAAGCTTTCTTT	CASSLRGTDTEAFF
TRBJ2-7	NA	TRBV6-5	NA	TGTGCCAGCTTACAGGGCCACGAGCAGTACTTC	CASLQGHEQYF
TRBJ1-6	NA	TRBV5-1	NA	TGCGCCAGCAGCTTGGAAGGGAGAGTCAGCCTCCACTTT	CASSLEGRVSLHF
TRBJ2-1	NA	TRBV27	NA	TGTGCCAGCAGTTTACTGCTCACGGGGCACTCTCCTATTTACAATGAGCAGTTCTTC	CASSLLLTGHSPIYNEQFF
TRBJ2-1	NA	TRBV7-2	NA	TGTGCCAGCAGCTTAGCGGCTGTTCTCTCCTACAATGAGCAGTTCTTC	CASSLAAVLSYNEQFF
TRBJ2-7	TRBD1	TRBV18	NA	TGTGCCAGCTCACCAGGGCAGGGGGAGTACCACGAGCAGTACTTC	CASSPGQGEYHEQYF
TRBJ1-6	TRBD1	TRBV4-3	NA	TGCGCCAGCAGCCAAAATAAGGACAGGGCCCCCCTCCACTTT	CASSQNKDRAPLHF
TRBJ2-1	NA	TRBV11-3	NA	TGTGCCAGCAGCATTGGGGTGACGGAGCAGTTCTTC	CASSIGVTEQFF
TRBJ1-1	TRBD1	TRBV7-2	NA	TGTGCCAGCAGCTTAGATACATTCGGGACAGGGAAGAAGGGCACTGAAGCTTTCTTT	CASSLDTFGTGKKGTEAFF
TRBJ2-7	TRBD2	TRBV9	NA	TGTGCCAGCAGCGTGTCCGGGGGGGCCCGCGAGCAGTACTTC	CASSVSGGAREQYF
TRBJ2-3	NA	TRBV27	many	TGTGCCAGCAGTTGGGGGGACAGATACACAGATACGCAGTATTTT	CASSWGDRYTDTQYF
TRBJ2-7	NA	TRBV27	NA	TGTGCCAGCAGTTTATCCCCATTCGAGCAGTACTTC	CASSLSPFEQYF
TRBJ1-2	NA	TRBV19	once	TGTGCCAGTAGTATGAGAGGACCCTATGGCTACACCTTC	CASSMRGPYGYTF
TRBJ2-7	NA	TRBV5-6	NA	TGTGCCAGCAGCTTGGGTCCTCCTTACGAGCAGTACTTC	CASSLGPPYEQYF
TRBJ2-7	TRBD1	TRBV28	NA	TGTGCCAGCAGCCAGGACAGGGGCTACGAGCAGTACTTC	CASSQDRGYEQYF
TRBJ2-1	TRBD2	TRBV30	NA	TGTGCCTGGAACGAGGGGTTGCGGGGGGCAGGGGAGCAGTTCTTC	CAWNEGLRGAGEQFF
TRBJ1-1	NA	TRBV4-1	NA	TGCGCCAGCAATCGGGGGGTGAACACTGAAGCTTTCTTT	CASNRGVNTEAFF
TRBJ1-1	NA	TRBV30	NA	TGTGCCTGGAGTGTACTTATGGGGCGGTCAGGTAACACTGAAGCTTTCTTT	CAWSVLMGRSGNTEAFF
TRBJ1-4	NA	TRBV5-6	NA	TGTGCCAGCAGCTTCTTCAGTCCAAATGAAAAACTGTTTTTT	CASSFFSPNEKLFF
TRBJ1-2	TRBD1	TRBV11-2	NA	TGTGCCAGCAGCCCCCTCCGGGACAGAGAGGATGGCTACACCTTC	CASSPLRDREDGYTF